This T cell receptor beta chain stems from a study of low-dose radiotherapy and immunotherapy resistance in tumors. Study-wide background: A total of 6.5 Gy was given to Cohort 1 as 0.5 Gy per fraction every 2 weeks. Oral aspirin at 300 mg was taken daily by patients for four cycles, beginning on cycle 1 day 1.

Time point denoted: before trial treatment. All of the donors were given nivolumab, ipilimumab, aspirin, low-dose cyclophosphamide and low-dose radiotherapy as part of RACIN, a single-arm trial. The CDR3 contains 15 residues. V lost 7 bases, J lost 0 bases, and 17 bases lay in between. Germline CDR1 SGHDT, CDR2 YYEEEE. Priming of first-strand cDNA relied on TRAV- and TRBV-specific primers (covering alpha and beta chains). A roughly 21-cycle PCR with a constant-region primer and V-primer adapter amplified TCRs. It was by in vitro transcription that isolated mRNA was amplified. MiXCR was run by TCRdb on the reads, yielding one entry per CDR3 protein. Here the sample spans tens of thousands of distinct CDR3 sequences, 15% to 20% being singletons. In its sample, this clonotype ranks as medium-sized.

This sequence was found in a male donor with prostate cancer. The source was PBMCs, collected before treatment. This chain joins TRBV5-6 and TRBJ2-7; D not resolved. CDR3 region: CASQKDPRSSYEQYF. Here the CDR3 DNA reads TGTGCCAGCCAGAAGGACCCCCGGAGCTCCTACGAGCAGTACTTC.